The 24 T cell receptor beta chains below all came from one sample that was sequenced in a study of T cells in Graves' hyperthyroidism and ophthalmopathy. The investigators amplified TCR beta CDR3 regions from RNA transcripts. Primed by the HTBI set, a first-round RT-PCR was run on the TCR CDR3. TCRdb used MiXCR to reprocess the multiplex PCR reads, holding one entry per CDR3 protein. The repertoire holds about 55,000 distinct CDR3 sequences, approximately 53% seen once, with 2.5% to 3.5% in the top ten. Material for sequencing was blood. The source is a woman in her fifties or sixties with Graves' ophthalmopathy.

This clonotype has ten or more counts. This rearrangement joins TRBV20-1 to TRBJ2-7; perhaps TRBD1 as D (7 bases). The CDR3 is 14 residues long. The germline V and J ends were trimmed by 4 bases and 3 bases, with 16 bases remaining between them. CDR1 is DFQATT and CDR2 is SNEGSKA in the germline V gene (reference sequence). In DNA, the CDR3 is TGCAGTGCTATCCGCAGGGGGGAGTACTACGAGCAGTACTTC. Protein sequence: CSAIRRGEYYEQYF.

The chain uses TRBV20-1 and TRBJ2-5, with 9 bases fitting TRBD2. Germline loops: CDR1 DFQATT, CDR2 SNEGSKA (reference sequence). After removal of 1 base from V and 5 bases from J, the junction contained 5 bases not matched to a gene. The CDR3 contains 14 residues. This CDR3 is CSARGTGTSETQYF. CDR3 sequence (DNA): TGCAGTGCTAGAGGAACCGGGACTAGCGAGACCCAGTACTTC.

The sample holds many counts of this clonotype. CDR3 in amino acids: CASSFLAGGQRELFF. CDR3 nucleotide sequence: TGTGCCAGCAGCTTCCTAGCGGGGGGCCAGCGGGAGCTGTTTTTT. The genes are TRBV5-4 and TRBJ2-2; 11 bases line up with TRBD2. V shed 2 bases and J 9 bases; nucleotides not matched to a gene: 6. CDR3 size: 15 residues. The germline V gene has CDR1 SGHNT and CDR2 YYREEE (reference sequence). Supplemented by reference TRBV5-4 and TRBJ2-2, the full variable domain reads ETGVTQSPTHLIKTRGQQVTLRCSSQSGHNTVSWYQQALGQGPQFIFQYYREEENGRGNFPPRFSGLQFPNYSSELNVNALELDDSALYLCASSFLAGGQRELFFGEGSRLTVL.

The chain carries TRBV5-1 and TRBJ1-1; 7 bases fit TRBD1. The CDR3 runs to 14 residues. Germline-derived CDR1 and CDR2 are SGHRS and YFSETQ. With V trimmed by 5 bases and J by 0 bases, 4 bases remained unmatched. CDR3 DNA: TGCGCCAGCAGGCAACAGGGGATGAACACTGAAGCTTTCTTT. This translates into CASRQQGMNTEAFF.

The chain recombines TRBV11-2 with TRBJ2-7; D not certain. Trimming cost V 5 bases and J 0 bases, with 5 bases left between them. CDR3 length: 12 residues. The germline V gene has CDR1 SGHAT and CDR2 FQNNGV. The CDR3 spells CASSQSSYEQYF. The CDR3 bases are TGTGCCAGCAGCCAGAGCTCCTACGAGCAGTACTTC.

This clonotype was counted many times. This chain links TRBV15 with TRBJ2-5, with D possibly being TRBD1 (6 bases). Trimming took 6 bases from V and 5 from J, leaving 13 bases between them. The CDR3 extends over 13 amino acids. The germline gives CDR1 LNHNV, CDR2 YYDKDF (reference sequence). In nucleotides, the CDR3 is TGTGCCACCAGGGGGGCCTCCGGGGAGACCCAGTACTTC. Translating it yields CATRGASGETQYF.

The V call is TRBV10-3, the J call TRBJ1-1, with a weak D call TRBD1 (5 bases). V was clipped by 9 bases and J by 3 bases, with 11 bases between them. The germline V gene encodes CDR1 ENHRY and CDR2 SYGVKD. The length of the CDR3 is 12 residues. The DNA for the CDR3 is TGTGCCATAAGGGGCGGCGACACTGAAGCTTTCTTT. Its translation: CAIRGGDTEAFF.

CDR3 in amino acids: CSASPGGDEQFF. The CDR3 coding sequence is TGCAGTGCCAGTCCCGGCGGCGATGAGCAGTTCTTC. The chain joins TRBV20-1 to TRBJ2-1; no definite D call. Between the trimmed V and J ends, which lost 6 bases and 8 bases, there was a span of 14 bases. Germline CDR1 is DFQATT and CDR2 is SNEGSKA (reference sequence). The CDR3 totals 12 residues.

This clonotype was seen many times. The chain uses TRBV7-9 and TRBJ2-7; D gene uncertain. The V and J ends lost 1 base and 6 bases respectively, with 13 bases between them. CDR1 is SEHNR, CDR2 FQNEAQ, per germline (reference sequence). The CDR3 is 14 residues long. CDR3 DNA: TGTGCCAGCAGCTTAGGGGGTCCCCTTGTCGAGCAGTACTTC. It codes for CASSLGGPLVEQYF.

This clonotype was detected ten times or more. The chain employs TRBV24-1 and TRBJ2-5; D unresolved. Germline CDR1 and CDR2: KGHDR and SFDVKD. This CDR3 contains 14 residues. Trimming shortened V by 2 bases and J by 1 base, and 7 bases separated the two germline ends. CDR3 region: CATSDWRTQETQYF. As DNA, the CDR3 is TGTGCCACCAGTGATTGGCGGACCCAAGAGACCCAGTACTTC.

A remark on this clonotype: Given the absence of the conserved phenylalanine or tryptophan at the CDR3 end, a read error is likely. The chain couples TRBV28 to TRBJ2-5, with D possibly TRBD2 on 6 matching bases. The CDR3 extends over 14 amino acids. V was clipped by 8 bases and J by 4 bases, with 17 bases between them. CDR1 is MDHEN and CDR2 is SYDVKM in the germline V gene. Written as DNA, the CDR3 is TGTGCCAGCCAGGTGGGGGGATTAAGAGAGACCCAGTACCTC. It is translated as CASQVGGLRETQYL.

The genes are TRBV20-1 and TRBJ1-1, with TRBD1 as a possible D gene (6 bases). V dropped 5 bases and J dropped 4 bases, with 14 bases sitting between them. Looked up from germline, CDR1 is DFQATT and CDR2 is SNEGSKA (reference sequence). This CDR3 is built from 13 residues. DNA of the CDR3: TGCAGTGCTCGGATGACGGGGGCCACTGAAGCTTTCTTT. Protein: CSARMTGATEAFF.

This clonotype occurred many times. V and J are TRBV2 and TRBJ1-4; the D is unclear. Germline V gene lookup returns CDR1 SNHLY and CDR2 FYNNEI. CDR3 length: 15 residues. V was pared by 1 base and J by 0 bases, with 6 bases between. CDR3 coding DNA: TGTGCCAGCAGTGAAGGGAGGGCAACTAATGAAAAACTGTTTTTT. Protein sequence: CASSEGRATNEKLFF.

This clonotype was counted ten times or more. A clone one base away is much larger, so this may be a read error. The chain has TRBV20-1 and TRBJ2-1; no reliable D call. The CDR3 length is 12 residues. Germline CDR1 DFQATT, CDR2 SNEGSKA (reference sequence). The CDR3 DNA reads as TGCAGTGCTAGAGATAGGCCGATGGAGCAGCTCTTC. The encoded protein is CSARDRPMEQLF.

V gene TRBV20-1 combines with J gene TRBJ2-3; D uncertain. V lost 3 bases, J lost 2 bases, and 9 bases lay in between. Germline loops: CDR1 DFQATT, CDR2 SNEGSKA (reference sequence). The CDR3 sequence is 13 residues long. The CDR3 spells CSASSSYTDTQYF. In nucleotides, the CDR3 is TGCAGTGCTAGTAGCAGCTACACAGATACGCAGTATTTT.

The J gene is TRBJ2-1, the V gene TRBV7-8, with TRBD2 as a possible D gene (6 bases). The V end was cut by 3 bases, the J end by 7 bases, with 10 bases between. The germline V gene has CDR1 SGHVS and CDR2 FQNEAQ. The CDR3 totals 13 residues. Here the CDR3 reads CASSLLGTNEQFF. For the CDR3, the DNA is TGTGCCAGCAGCTTGCTGGGGACTAATGAGCAGTTCTTC.

Comments on this clonotype: A much larger clone is a single base away; this may be a read error. The chain joins TRBV30 to TRBJ2-5, with unresolved D. The CDR3 covers 15 residues. The V and J ends lost 0 bases and 6 bases respectively, with 17 bases between them. The germline gives CDR1 GTSNPN, CDR2 SVGIG (reference sequence). CDR3 amino acids: CAWSVWATVDKTQYF. CDR3 bases: TGTGCCTGGAGTGTGTGGGCCACAGTTGATAAGACCCAGTACTTC.

The chain recombines TRBV7-2 with TRBJ2-5, with TRBD2 matching 9 bases. J gave up 1 base and V 5 bases, and 5 bases lay outside the gene matches. The length of the CDR3 is 15 residues. Germline V gives CDR1 SGHTA, CDR2 FQGNSA. The CDR3 nucleotides are TGTGCCAGCAGCCACCCTAGCGGGGCCCAAGAGACCCAGTACTTC. This gives the protein CASSHPSGAQETQYF.

This clonotype was counted many times. The genes are TRBV7-2 and TRBJ2-7; 8 bases agree with TRBD2. Germline loops: CDR1 SGHTA, CDR2 FQGNSA. Trimming took 0 bases from V and 3 from J; bases not matched to a gene: 10. The CDR3 consists of 17 residues. CDR3 loop: CASSLAGLGVGGYEQYF. DNA of the CDR3: TGTGCCAGCAGCTTAGCGGGACTAGGAGTTGGCGGCTACGAGCAGTACTTC.

The chain joins TRBV14 to TRBJ2-7; tentatively, D is TRBD1 or TRBD2 (6 bases each). V was pared by 5 bases and J by 5 bases, with 16 bases between. The CDR3 has 14 amino acids. Germline-derived CDR1 and CDR2 are SGHDN and FVKESK. The CDR3 loop is CASSGGRRVDEQYF. CDR3 bases: TGTGCCAGCAGCGGGGGGCGAAGAGTGGACGAGCAGTACTTC.

A word on this clonotype: The junction shows a germline mismatch at one end, possibly a read error. The chain employs TRBV5-1 and TRBJ2-1; D tentatively fits TRBD1 or TRBD2 (5 bases each). CDR3 length equals 13 residues. CDR1 SGHRS and CDR2 YFSETQ come from the germline V gene. The CDR3 DNA reads TGCGCCAGCAGCCCGGGACCAGCGCCTGAGCAGCTCTTC. Translating gives CASSPGPAPEQLF.

In its sample, this clonotype is medium-sized. CDR3 loop: CAISERQDNSPLHF. The CDR3, as DNA: TGTGCCATCAGTGAACGCCAGGACAATTCACCCCTCCACTTT. The chain carries TRBV10-3 and TRBJ1-6, with D unresolved. The CDR3 consists of 14 residues. Per germline, CDR1 ENHRY and CDR2 SYGVKD. The ends were cut back, 3 bases at V and 7 bases at J, with 10 bases in the middle.

The chain combines TRBV12-3 or TRBV12-4 with TRBJ1-2; 12 positions agree with TRBD1. V shed 3 bases and J 8 bases; nucleotides not matched to a gene: 13. The CDR3 consists of 17 residues. DNA of the CDR3: TGTGCCAGCAGTTTCTCCACCGGGACAGGGGGCTTGATAGGCTACACCTTC. Encoded protein: CASSFSTGTGGLIGYTF.

This clonotype was observed many times. The chain recombines TRBV11-3 with TRBJ2-1, with D possibly called TRBD1 or TRBD2 (5 bases each). The CDR3 covers 12 residues. Germline V CDR1 and CDR2: SGHNT, YENEEA. V lost 6 bases to trimming and J lost 6 bases, with 9 bases between them. The CDR3 loop is CASRGTSNEQFF. CDR3 in DNA: TGTGCCAGCAGAGGGACGAGCAATGAGCAGTTCTTC.